This T cell receptor beta chain was obtained from a study of T cell repertoires in cytomegalovirus infection. Per the germline V gene, CDR1 is MDHEN and CDR2 is SYDVKM. The CDR3 sequence is 14 residues long. Deletions cut 7 bases from V and 0 bases from J, with 12 bases between. This clonotype was found many times. The antigen is not known. TCRdb redid the calling of the reads with MiXCR, one entry per CDR3 protein. The repertoire holds approximately 140,000 distinct CDR3 sequences, with roughly a quarter as singletons. The specimen sequenced was PBMCs, sequenced either directly or after in vitro stimulation (not recorded which). V and J are TRBV28 and TRBJ1-1; no reliable D call. This TCR was sampled from a human donor in good health (CMV status not recorded). Some clones in this sample may be carry-over from other donors' samples. The CDR3 sequence is CASKGFELNTEAFF. The CDR3 coding sequence is TGTGCCAGCAAGGGATTCGAATTGAACACTGAAGCTTTCTTT.